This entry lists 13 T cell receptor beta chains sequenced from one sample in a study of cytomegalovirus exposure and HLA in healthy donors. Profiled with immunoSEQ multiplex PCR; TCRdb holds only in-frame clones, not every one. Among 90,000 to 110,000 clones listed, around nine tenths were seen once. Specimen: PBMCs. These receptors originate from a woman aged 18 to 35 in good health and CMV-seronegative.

CDR3 residues: CASSFPEFSGNTIYF. In nucleotides, the CDR3 is TGTGCCAGCAGCTTCCCTGAGTTCTCTGGAAACACCATATATTTT. This chain joins TRBV7-9 and TRBJ1-3; no clear D gene. CDR1 is SEHNR, CDR2 FQNEAQ, per germline (reference sequence). The CDR3 runs to 15 residues. The V gene lost 3 bases and the J gene lost 0 bases, with 9 bases spanning the gap.

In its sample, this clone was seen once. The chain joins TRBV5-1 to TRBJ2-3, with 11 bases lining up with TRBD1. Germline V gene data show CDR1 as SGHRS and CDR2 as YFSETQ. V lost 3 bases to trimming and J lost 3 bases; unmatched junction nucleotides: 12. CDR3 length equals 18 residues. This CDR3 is CASSSRYRTGGATDTQYF. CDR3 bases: TGCGCCAGCAGCTCTCGCTACAGGACAGGGGGCGCAACAGATACGCAGTATTTT. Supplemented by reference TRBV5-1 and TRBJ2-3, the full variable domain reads KAGVTQTPRYLIKTRGQQVTLSCSPISGHRSVSWYQQTPGQGLQFLFEYFSETQRNKGNFPGRFSGRQFSNSRSEMNVSTLELGDSALYLCASSSRYRTGGATDTQYFGPGTRLTVL.

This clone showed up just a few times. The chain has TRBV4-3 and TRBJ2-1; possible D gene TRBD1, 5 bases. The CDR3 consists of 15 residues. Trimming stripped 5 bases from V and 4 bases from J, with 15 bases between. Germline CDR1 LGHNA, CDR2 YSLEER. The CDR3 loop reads CASSSTLTEYNEQFF. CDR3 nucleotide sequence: TGCGCCAGCAGCTCCACTCTGACAGAATACAATGAGCAGTTCTTC.

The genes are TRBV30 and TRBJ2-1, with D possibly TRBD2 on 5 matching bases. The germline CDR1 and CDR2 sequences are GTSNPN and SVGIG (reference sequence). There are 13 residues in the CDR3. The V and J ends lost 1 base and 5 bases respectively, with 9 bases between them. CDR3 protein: CAWSGRTDNEQFF. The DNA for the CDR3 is TGTGCCTGGAGTGGCCGGACTGACAATGAGCAGTTCTTC.

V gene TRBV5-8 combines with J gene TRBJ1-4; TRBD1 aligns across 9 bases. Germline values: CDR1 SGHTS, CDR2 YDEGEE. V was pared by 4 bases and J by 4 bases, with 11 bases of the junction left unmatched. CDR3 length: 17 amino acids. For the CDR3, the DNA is TGTGCCAGCAGCCAAGGTGCCGGGACAGGGCATAATGAAAAACTGTTTTTT. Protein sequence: CASSQGAGTGHNEKLFF.

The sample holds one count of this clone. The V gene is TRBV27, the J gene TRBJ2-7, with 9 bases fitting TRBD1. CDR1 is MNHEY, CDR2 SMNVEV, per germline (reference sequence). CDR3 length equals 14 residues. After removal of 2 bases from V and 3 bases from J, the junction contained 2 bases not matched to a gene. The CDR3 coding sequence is TGTGCCAGCAGTTTAAAGGACAGGGGCTACGAGCAGTACTTC. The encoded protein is CASSLKDRGYEQYF.

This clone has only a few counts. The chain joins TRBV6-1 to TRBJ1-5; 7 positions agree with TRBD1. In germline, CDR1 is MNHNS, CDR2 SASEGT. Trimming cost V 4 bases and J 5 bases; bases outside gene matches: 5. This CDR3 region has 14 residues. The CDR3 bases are TGTGCCAGCAGTGCCCGACAGGGCCATCAGCCCCAGCATTTT. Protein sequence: CASSARQGHQPQHF.

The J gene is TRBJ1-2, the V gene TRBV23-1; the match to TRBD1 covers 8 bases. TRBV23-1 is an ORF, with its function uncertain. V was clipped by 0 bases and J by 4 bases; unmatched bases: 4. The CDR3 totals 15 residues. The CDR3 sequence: CASSQSRQGIYGYTF. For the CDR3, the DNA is TGCGCCAGCAGTCAATCCCGACAGGGGATCTATGGCTACACCTTC.

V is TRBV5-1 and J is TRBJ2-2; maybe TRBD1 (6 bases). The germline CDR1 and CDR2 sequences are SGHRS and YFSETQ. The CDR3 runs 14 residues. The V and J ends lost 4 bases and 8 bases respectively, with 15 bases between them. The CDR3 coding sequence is TGCGCCAGCAGCCCCCGGGACATAACTGGGGAGCTGTTTTTT. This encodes CASSPRDITGELFF.

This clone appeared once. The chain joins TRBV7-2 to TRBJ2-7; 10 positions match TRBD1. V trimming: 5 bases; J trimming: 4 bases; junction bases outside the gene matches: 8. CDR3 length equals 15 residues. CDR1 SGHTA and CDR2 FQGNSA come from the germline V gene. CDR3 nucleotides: TGTGCCAGCAGCCCAGACAGGGGGCGCGGGTACGAGCAGTACTTC. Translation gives CASSPDRGRGYEQYF.

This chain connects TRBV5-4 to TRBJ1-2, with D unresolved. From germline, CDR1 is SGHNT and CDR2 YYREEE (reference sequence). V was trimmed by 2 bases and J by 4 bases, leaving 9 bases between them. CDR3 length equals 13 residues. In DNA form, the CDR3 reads TGTGCCAGCAGCTTCGCCGGAGGCTATGGCTACACCTTC. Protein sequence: CASSFAGGYGYTF.

CDR3 DNA sequence: TGTGCCAGCAGGGTGGACGGGAGGACTCAGCCCCAGCATTTT. This gives the protein CASRVDGRTQPQHF. The chain carries TRBV6-5 and TRBJ1-5; D is unclear. CDR1 MNHEY and CDR2 SVGAGI come from the germline V gene. The V end was cut by 6 bases, the J end by 6 bases, with 15 bases between. This CDR3 comprises 14 residues.

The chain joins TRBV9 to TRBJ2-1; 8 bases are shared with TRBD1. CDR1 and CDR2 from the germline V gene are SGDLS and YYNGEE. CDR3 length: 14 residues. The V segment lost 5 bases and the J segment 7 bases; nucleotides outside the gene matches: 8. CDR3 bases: TGTGCCAGCAGACCCGGGACAGGTCATAATGAGCAGTTCTTC. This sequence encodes CASRPGTGHNEQFF.